A single sample is the source of the 9 T cell receptor beta chains below, sequenced in a study of T cells in Graves' hyperthyroidism and ophthalmopathy. There were TCR beta CDR3 regions amplified from RNA transcripts. The TCR CDR3 first-round RT-PCR relied on the HTBI primer set. TCRdb recomputed calls from the multiplex PCR reads with MiXCR, one row per CDR3 protein. The table has some 420,000 distinct CDR3 sequences, 12% to 15% seen once; the top ten hold more than 4.5%. The sample was blood. These receptors were taken from a woman between 18 and 29 years old with Graves' hyperthyroidism.

This clonotype was counted many times. The genes are TRBV12-3 or TRBV12-4 and TRBJ2-7; TRBD1 or TRBD2 may be the D gene (5 bases each). The V end lost 5 bases, the J end lost 3 bases, and 20 bases lay between the germline ends. The CDR3 loop spans 16 amino acids. The CDR3 loop reads CASSTPGTQGRYEQYF. For the CDR3, the DNA is TGTGCCAGCAGTACCCCCGGGACCCAGGGTCGCTACGAGCAGTACTTC.

This chain uses TRBV19 with TRBJ1-1; D is possibly TRBD1 (6 bases). Deletions cut 6 bases from V and 0 bases from J, with 11 bases between. The CDR3 covers 14 residues. Germline V gene data show CDR1 as LNHDA and CDR2 as SQIVND (reference sequence). The CDR3 coding sequence is TGTGCCAGTAGGAGGACAGCCTTGAACACTGAAGCTTTCTTT. It yields the protein CASRRTALNTEAFF.

In this sample, this clonotype turned up many times. The rearrangement joins TRBV2 to TRBJ2-5; TRBD2 aligns across 9 bases. V shed 7 bases, J shed 5 bases, and the junction held 11 bases outside the gene matches. CDR3 length: 15 amino acids. Germline V CDR1 and CDR2: SNHLY, FYNNEI. In nucleotides, the CDR3 is TGTGCCAGCAATAGCGGGGGACTCGGGGGTGAGACCCAGTACTTC. Translating it yields CASNSGGLGGETQYF.

In this sample, this clonotype turned up a few times. The rearrangement joins TRBV7-8 to TRBJ1-5, with 10 bases aligning to TRBD1. The CDR3 is 15 residues long. Germline V lookup: CDR1 SGHVS, CDR2 FQNEAQ. V shed 3 bases, J shed 5 bases, and the junction held 4 bases outside the gene matches. The CDR3 spells CASSFGDRGHQPQHF. The DNA for the CDR3 is TGTGCCAGCAGCTTTGGGGACAGGGGTCATCAGCCCCAGCATTTT.

V usage is TRBV10-3 and J usage is TRBJ2-6; TRBD1 agrees at 7 bases. CDR3 length: 14 amino acids. Trimming took 6 bases from V and 1 from J; bases not matched to a gene: 0. CDR1 ENHRY and CDR2 SYGVKD come from the germline V gene. The CDR3 DNA reads as TGTGCCATCAGACAGGGGTCTGGGGCCAACGTCCTGACTTTC. Translation gives CAIRQGSGANVLTF.

This clonotype has just a few counts. This chain uses TRBV2 with TRBJ1-4; D ambiguous. The CDR3 is 11 residues long. In germline, CDR1 is SNHLY, CDR2 FYNNEI. Trimming left V 6 bases short and J 7 bases short, with 6 bases between. The CDR3 loop reads CASRISEKLFF. The CDR3 region has the DNA TGTGCCAGCAGGATTAGTGAAAAACTGTTTTTT.

This clonotype was picked up many times. The chain employs TRBV13 and TRBJ2-3; D is unresolved. CDR3 length: 15 residues. The ends were cut back, 5 bases at V and 7 bases at J, with 19 bases in the middle. The V gene's germline CDR1 is PRHDT and CDR2 FYEKMQ (reference sequence). The CDR3: CASSQGKGTRHTQYF. CDR3 DNA sequence: TGTGCCAGCAGCCAAGGAAAGGGAACGAGGCATACGCAGTATTTT.

This clonotype showed up many times. This sequence joins TRBV3-1 and TRBJ1-1; TRBD1 aligns across 12 bases. The junction had 3 bases not matched to a gene; V was cut back by 2 bases and J by 2 bases. Germline CDR1 and CDR2: LGHDT and YNNKEL (reference sequence). CDR3 length equals 16 residues. The CDR3 region is CASSQPGTGGNTEAFF. The CDR3 region has the DNA TGTGCCAGCAGCCAACCCGGGACAGGGGGCAACACTGAAGCTTTCTTT.

This clonotype was counted only a few times. The chain employs TRBV7-3 and TRBJ1-2; D possibly corresponds to TRBD1 (5 bases). CDR1 is SGHTA, CDR2 FQGTGA, per germline. V was trimmed by 5 bases and J by 10 bases, leaving 20 bases between them. The CDR3 contains 14 residues. The CDR3 DNA reads TGTGCCAGCAGCCCCGCGGGGGGTTTCGAGGACTACACCTTC. Encoded protein: CASSPAGGFEDYTF.